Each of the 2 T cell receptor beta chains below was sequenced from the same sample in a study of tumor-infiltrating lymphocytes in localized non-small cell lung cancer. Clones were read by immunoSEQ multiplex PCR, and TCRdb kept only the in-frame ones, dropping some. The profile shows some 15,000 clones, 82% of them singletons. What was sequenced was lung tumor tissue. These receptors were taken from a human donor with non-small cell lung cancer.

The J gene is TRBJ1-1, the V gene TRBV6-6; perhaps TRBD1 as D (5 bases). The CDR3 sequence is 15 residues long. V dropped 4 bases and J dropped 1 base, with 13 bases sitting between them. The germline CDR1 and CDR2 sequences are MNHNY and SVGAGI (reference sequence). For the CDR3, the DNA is TGTGCCAGCAGTTCCCAGGAGGGGCAGAACACTGAAGCTTTCTTT. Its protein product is CASSSQEGQNTEAFF.

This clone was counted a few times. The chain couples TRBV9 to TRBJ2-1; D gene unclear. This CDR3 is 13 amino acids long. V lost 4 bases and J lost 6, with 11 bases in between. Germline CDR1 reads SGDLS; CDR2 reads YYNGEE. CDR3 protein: CASSLLSGNEQFF. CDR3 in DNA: TGTGCCAGCAGCCTCCTTAGTGGCAATGAGCAGTTCTTC.